The 24 T cell receptor beta chains in this list originate from one sample, sequenced in a study of technical replicates of blood from a few donors. TCRdb keeps only in-frame clones here, not all; method: immunoSEQ multiplex PCR. Among 85,000 to 100,000 clones listed, almost 96% were seen once. Sequenced: T cells isolated from PBMCs. All receptors come from a human donor in good health.

This chain uses TRBV5-6 with TRBJ2-7; maybe TRBD1 (6 bases). This CDR3 is 12 amino acids long. Germline assignment: CDR1 SGHDT and CDR2 YYEEEE. Trimming shortened V by 2 bases and J by 6 bases, and 9 bases separated the two germline ends. The CDR3 DNA sequence: TGTGCCAGCAGCTTAGGGGGAAGCGAGCAGTACTTC. It encodes CASSLGGSEQYF.

The chain couples TRBV28 to TRBJ2-7, with 8 bases aligning to TRBD1. The CDR3 spans 17 residues. CDR1 and CDR2 (germline): MDHEN, SYDVKM. With 1 base clipped from V and 0 bases from J, the junction kept 8 bases outside the gene matches. For the CDR3, the DNA is TGTGCCAGCAGTTTATCGCCCGGGACAGGTGACTCCTACGAGCAGTACTTC. Translating gives CASSLSPGTGDSYEQYF.

The chain recombines TRBV5-4 with TRBJ2-2; no clear D. From germline, CDR1 is SGHNT and CDR2 YYREEE (reference sequence). The CDR3 contains 13 residues. V lost 2 bases, J lost 2 bases, and 4 bases lay in between. The CDR3 DNA follows: TGTGCCAGCAGCTTCCAAAACACCGGGGAGCTGTTTTTT. Its protein product is CASSFQNTGELFF.

This sequence joins TRBV9 and TRBJ2-2; D is ambiguous. This CDR3 comprises 14 residues. Germline V gene lookup returns CDR1 SGDLS and CDR2 YYNGEE. The V gene lost 6 bases and the J gene lost 1 base, with 10 bases spanning the gap. DNA of the CDR3: TGTGCCAGCAAATCACAGATGAACACCGGGGAGCTGTTTTTT. It encodes CASKSQMNTGELFF. Complete variable domain (other parts from reference TRBV9 and TRBJ2-2): DSGVTQTPKHLITATGQRVTLRCSPRSGDLSVYWYQQSLDQGLQFLIQYYNGEERAKGNILERFSAQQFPDLHSELNLSSLELGDSALYFCASKSQMNTGELFFGEGSRLTVL.

The chain carries TRBV5-8 and TRBJ1-2, with D uncertain. The V gene's germline CDR1 is SGHTS and CDR2 YDEGEE. The length of the CDR3 is 14 residues. V lost 0 bases, J lost 3 bases, and 9 bases lay in between. The CDR3 reads CASSLVLRDYGYTF. DNA of the CDR3: TGTGCCAGCAGCTTGGTTCTGCGCGACTATGGCTACACCTTC. Looking up the rest from reference TRBV5-8 and TRBJ1-2 gives the full variable domain: EAGVTQSPTHLIKTRGQQATLRCSPISGHTSVYWYQQALGLGLQFLLWYDEGEERNRGNFPPRFSGRQFPNYSSELNVNALELEDSALYLCASSLVLRDYGYTFGSGTRLTVV.

A remark on this clone: A junction boundary mismatches the germline segment, possibly from a read error. The gene calls are TRBV7-9 and TRBJ1-3, with D perhaps matching TRBD1 (6 bases). The CDR3 spans 13 residues. Germline V CDR1 and CDR2: SEHNR, FQNEAQ (reference sequence). CDR3 loop: CASSRYSGTPFEF. The CDR3, as DNA: TGTGCCAGCAGCCGGTATTCCGGGACACCCTTCGAATTT.

This clone was picked up one time. The rearrangement uses TRBV5-4 and TRBJ1-1, with TRBD1 matching 7 bases. The germline V gene encodes CDR1 SGHNT and CDR2 YYREEE (reference sequence). The CDR3 runs 14 residues. J lost 6 bases, V lost 2 bases, and 7 bases had no gene match. The CDR3 coding sequence is TGTGCCAGCAGCTTCGAAGGGGGCGACCCTGAAGCTTTCTTT. It encodes CASSFEGGDPEAFF.

The chain employs TRBV18 and TRBJ2-5; D call uncertain. Germline CDR1 is KGHSH and CDR2 is LQKENI. The CDR3 contains 13 residues. V was cut by 0 bases and J by 2 bases, with 4 bases left in between. The CDR3 sequence is CASSPPTQETQYF. In DNA form, the CDR3 reads TGTGCCAGCTCACCACCCACTCAAGAGACCCAGTACTTC.

This clone was seen a single time. The chain links TRBV21-1 to TRBJ1-2. TRBV21-1 is termed a pseudogene. The CDR3 covers 15 residues. CDR3 nucleotide sequence: TGTGCCAGCATCGGGGGGACTCTTGGGGACTATGGCTACACCTTC. Translating it yields CASIGGTLGDYGYTF.

V gene TRBV18 combines with J gene TRBJ2-5; TRBD1 is a possible D gene (5 bases). The V end lost 0 bases, the J end lost 2 bases, and 7 bases lay between the germline ends. The CDR3 covers 14 residues. Looked up from germline, CDR1 is KGHSH and CDR2 is LQKENI. The CDR3 DNA is TGTGCCAGCTCACCACCGGGGCGACAAGAGACCCAGTACTTC. Protein: CASSPPGRQETQYF.

This rearrangement joins TRBV19 to TRBJ2-4, with 9 positions matching TRBD2. The CDR3 spans 16 residues. The germline V gene has CDR1 LNHDA and CDR2 SQIVND (reference sequence). Trimming at V came to 1 base and at J to 2 bases, leaving 3 bases not matched to a gene. CDR3: CASSIGGGASKNIQYF. The CDR3 DNA follows: TGTGCCAGTAGTATAGGCGGGGGGGCCTCCAAAAACATTCAGTACTTC.

The V gene is TRBV5-4, the J gene TRBJ1-3, with a weak D call TRBD1 (5 bases). CDR3 length equals 15 residues. Germline V CDR1 and CDR2: SGHNT, YYREEE (reference sequence). The V end lost 2 bases, the J end lost 2 bases, and 11 bases lay between the germline ends. Here the CDR3 DNA reads TGTGCCAGCAGCTTTGGCAGGGAAACTGGAAACACCATATATTTT. Translating it yields CASSFGRETGNTIYF.

The V call is TRBV11-2, the J call TRBJ2-1; no clear D. This CDR3 is 13 amino acids long. The V and J ends lost 1 base and 5 bases respectively, with 6 bases between them. Germline V gene lookup returns CDR1 SGHAT and CDR2 FQNNGV. The CDR3 nucleotides are TGTGCCAGCAGCTTAGGGCAGAACAATGAGCAGTTCTTC. Translation: CASSLGQNNEQFF.

The chain is built from TRBV6-1 and TRBJ2-6; D is unresolved. Trimming removed 5 bases from V and 8 bases from J, with 13 bases in between. The CDR3 loop spans 14 amino acids. CDR1 and CDR2 from the germline V gene are MNHNS and SASEGT. CDR3 coding DNA: TGTGCCAGCAGTCATCTTACCAGGTCCAACGTCCTGACTTTC. Translating it yields CASSHLTRSNVLTF.

This clone has just a few counts. This chain links TRBV29-1 with TRBJ2-4; the D is unclear. CDR1 and CDR2 from the germline V gene are SQVTM and ANQGSEA. The CDR3 runs to 13 residues. The ends were cut back, 6 bases at V and 5 bases at J, with 14 bases in the middle. CDR3 protein: CSVLLLFQNIQYF. The CDR3 region has the DNA TGCAGCGTCCTACTCCTTTTCCAAAACATTCAGTACTTC.

V usage is TRBV14 and J usage is TRBJ2-1; TRBD2 matches at 8 bases. Germline V gives CDR1 SGHDN, CDR2 FVKESK. The CDR3 is 16 amino acids. V gave up 0 bases and J gave up 4 bases; unmatched junction bases: 5. CDR3 in amino acids: CASSQEGLGSYNEQFF. CDR3 DNA: TGTGCCAGCAGCCAAGAGGGACTAGGGTCGTACAATGAGCAGTTCTTC.

This rearrangement joins TRBV19 to TRBJ1-2; 7 nucleotides align to TRBD1. Germline lookup yields CDR1 LNHDA and CDR2 SQIVND (reference sequence). V shed 10 bases, J shed 2 bases, and the junction held 13 bases outside the gene matches. The CDR3 runs to 15 residues. Here the CDR3 DNA reads TGTGCCAAAGCGACAATCAGGGGGAGAAACTATGGCTACACCTTC. Translated, it gives CAKATIRGRNYGYTF.

The chain links TRBV29-1 to TRBJ2-5, with 10 bases aligning to TRBD2. The J segment lost 5 bases and the V segment lost 1 base, leaving 13 bases of the junction unmatched. Per the germline V gene, CDR1 is SQVTM and CDR2 is ANQGSEA. There are 17 residues in the CDR3. The CDR3 loop reads CSVEGWLAGEPGETQYF. CDR3 nucleotides: TGCAGCGTTGAAGGTTGGCTAGCGGGAGAGCCCGGGGAGACCCAGTACTTC.

CDR3 nucleotides: TGTGCCAGCAGCTTGACAGCTGGAAACACCATATATTTT. Translating gives CASSLTAGNTIYF. J is TRBJ1-3 and V is TRBV11-3; weak D call: TRBD1 (5 bases). V was clipped by 3 bases and J by 2 bases, with 5 bases between them. This CDR3 comprises 13 residues. Germline loops: CDR1 SGHNT, CDR2 YENEEA.

The V gene is TRBV6-4, the J gene TRBJ2-1; D is unresolved. The germline V gene encodes CDR1 MRHNA and CDR2 SNTAGT. Trimming stripped 3 bases from V and 8 bases from J, with 11 bases between. This CDR3 contains 13 residues. The CDR3 here is CASSERSFDEQFF. Written as DNA, the CDR3 is TGTGCCAGCAGTGAAAGGAGCTTTGATGAGCAGTTCTTC.

CDR3 nucleotides: TGTGCCAGTTACAGGGTTGCCTACGAGCAGTACTTC. This gives the protein CASYRVAYEQYF. The chain uses TRBV6-5 and TRBJ2-7, with D maybe TRBD1 (6 bases). Germline CDR1 is MNHEY and CDR2 is SVGAGI. The ends were cut back, 9 bases at V and 2 bases at J, with 11 bases in the middle. The CDR3 has 12 residues.

The chain has TRBV28 and TRBJ2-7, with TRBD2 matching 9 bases. The trim removed 4 bases at V and 6 bases at J, leaving 10 bases unmatched. Germline loops: CDR1 MDHEN, CDR2 SYDVKM. The CDR3 length is 15 residues. The CDR3 reads CASSWGAAGGAEQYF. The DNA of the CDR3 is TGTGCCAGCAGTTGGGGGGCGGCGGGAGGGGCCGAGCAGTACTTC.

The V call is TRBV28, the J call TRBJ1-2; TRBD1 agrees at 7 bases. The CDR3 is 16 residues long. Germline trimming cut 4 bases from V and 4 bases from J; bases unmatched to any gene: 12. CDR1 and CDR2 from the germline V gene are MDHEN and SYDVKM. The chain's CDR3 is CASSYIPGQHVYGYTF. The CDR3 nucleotides are TGTGCCAGCAGTTACATCCCGGGACAGCACGTCTATGGCTACACCTTC.

The chain carries TRBV6-1 and TRBJ2-2; TRBD2 matches 10 bases. J gave up 6 bases and V 4 bases, and 8 bases lay outside the gene matches. Germline-derived CDR1 and CDR2 are MNHNS and SASEGT. The CDR3 consists of 16 residues. This CDR3 reads CASSASSGGLSGELFF. CDR3 DNA sequence: TGTGCCAGCAGTGCCTCTAGCGGGGGACTCTCCGGGGAGCTGTTTTTT.